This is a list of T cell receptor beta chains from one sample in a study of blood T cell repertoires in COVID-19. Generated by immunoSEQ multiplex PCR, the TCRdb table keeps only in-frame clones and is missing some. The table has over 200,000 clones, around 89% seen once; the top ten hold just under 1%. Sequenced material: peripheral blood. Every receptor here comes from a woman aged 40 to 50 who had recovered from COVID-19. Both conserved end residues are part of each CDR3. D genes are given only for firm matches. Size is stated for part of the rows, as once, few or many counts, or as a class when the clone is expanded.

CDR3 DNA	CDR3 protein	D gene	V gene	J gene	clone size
TGTGCCACCCACCGGGGATCGGGGGCCAACGTCCTGACTTTC	CATHRGSGANVLTF	.	TRBV5-8	TRBJ2-6	.
TGTGCCAGCAGCCAGGCAGTCGTTGGGGGAAACACCATATATTTT	CASSQAVVGGNTIYF	.	TRBV7-9	TRBJ1-3	.
TGTGCCAGTAGTATCGCAAGCGGGTTGGGGACCCAGTACTTC	CASSIASGLGTQYF	.	TRBV19	TRBJ2-5	.
TGTGCCAGCACCCGGGACACTAACTATGGCTACACCTTC	CASTRDTNYGYTF	.	TRBV12-3/TRBV12-4	TRBJ1-2	.
TGTGCCAGCGGGACTAGCGGTTTCAATGAGCAGTTCTTC	CASGTSGFNEQFF	TRBD2	TRBV6-5	TRBJ2-1	.
TGTGCCACCAGCGGCGGGACCTCCTTCAATGAGCAGTTCTTC	CATSGGTSFNEQFF	.	TRBV24-1	TRBJ2-1	once
TGTGCCAGCAGCCACCCCACGTGGGCCAGGGGGAACACTGAAGCTTTCTTT	CASSHPTWARGNTEAFF	.	TRBV4-2	TRBJ1-1	once
TGTGCCAGCTCACCAATGGGGCTAGCGGGAACCGATACGCAGTATTTT	CASSPMGLAGTDTQYF	TRBD2	TRBV18	TRBJ2-3	.
TGTGCCAGCGCCTCTTATACTAGCGGGAAGTACAATGAGCAGTTCTTC	CASASYTSGKYNEQFF	TRBD2	TRBV9	TRBJ2-1	once
TGTGCCAGCAGCTTGGACAGCTATGGCTACACCTTC	CASSLDSYGYTF	.	TRBV5-4	TRBJ1-2	few
TGTGCCAGCAGCCAAAGACAGGGAAGAGCCCCTGAAGCTTTCTTT	CASSQRQGRAPEAFF	TRBD1	TRBV6-5	TRBJ1-1	.
TGTGCCACCAGTGGGCCTAACTATGGCTACACCTTC	CATSGPNYGYTF	.	TRBV24-1	TRBJ1-2	.
TGCGCCAGCAGGGTCCTAGACACCGGGGAGCTGTTTTTT	CASRVLDTGELFF	.	TRBV5-1	TRBJ2-2	once
TGTGCCAGCAGCCCGCTAGGAGGGGTGGGACAAGAGACCCAGTACTTC	CASSPLGGVGQETQYF	.	TRBV5-4	TRBJ2-5	.
TGTGCCAGCAGACAGGACGGGGACTATGGCTACACCTTC	CASRQDGDYGYTF	.	TRBV19	TRBJ1-2	.
TGTGCCAGCAGGGGCCTAAACACTGAAGCTTTCTTT	CASRGLNTEAFF	.	TRBV25-1	TRBJ1-1	.
TGTGCCAGCAGCTTAGGGAGCGGGGGCCTATATTTT	CASSLGSGGLYF	.	TRBV7-6	TRBJ1-3	.
TGTGCCAGCAGCCGAGGAGGGTTGAACACTGAAGCTTTCTTT	CASSRGGLNTEAFF	.	TRBV14	TRBJ1-1	.
TGTGCCAGCAGCGCCCCCGCTAGGGCGGGTGAGCAGTTCTTC	CASSAPARAGEQFF	.	TRBV9	TRBJ2-1	.
TGTGCCAGCAGCTTAGGGGCGACTAGCGGGAGGGCCGGGAAGACCCAGTACTTC	CASSLGATSGRAGKTQYF	TRBD2	TRBV11-2	TRBJ2-5	.
TGCGCCAGCTGGGGGCCCGGTTGGGGGTGGGGTTACAATGAGCAGTTCTTC	CASWGPGWGWGYNEQFF	.	TRBV5-1	TRBJ2-1	.
TGTGCCAGCAATTCAGTGGGCACAGATACGCAGTATTTT	CASNSVGTDTQYF	.	TRBV6-5	TRBJ2-3	.
TGTGCCAGCAGCGTCCAACCAGGACACCCGAACACCGGGGAGCTGTTTTTT	CASSVQPGHPNTGELFF	.	TRBV9	TRBJ2-2	.
TGTGCCAGCAGCACCGGGAGGCTGAACACTGAAGCTTTCTTT	CASSTGRLNTEAFF	.	TRBV2	TRBJ1-1	.
TGTGCCAGCAGCTTATCGCTGAGCTCCTACAATGAGCAGTTCTTC	CASSLSLSSYNEQFF	.	TRBV7-8	TRBJ2-1	.
TGTGCCAGCAGCTCCGGGACTAGCGCCTACGAGCAGTACTTC	CASSSGTSAYEQYF	TRBD2	TRBV5-4	TRBJ2-7	.
TGTGCCAGCAGCCGGGGCTTGGGGGTGGCGGGGTCTGGCTACACCTTC	CASSRGLGVAGSGYTF	.	TRBV5-4	TRBJ1-2	.
TGTGCCACCTGGGGGCCCGCCTATGGCTACACCTTC	CATWGPAYGYTF	.	TRBV24-1	TRBJ1-2	.
TGTGCCAGCAGCTTGGTTCTGCAGAGGCGGAATCAGCCCCAGCATTTT	CASSLVLQRRNQPQHF	.	TRBV5-5	TRBJ1-5	once
TGTGCCAGCAGCCCTAGACTAGCCTCCTACAATGAGCAGTTCTTC	CASSPRLASYNEQFF	TRBD2	TRBV7-8	TRBJ2-1	.
TGTGCCAGCAGGACTGACACCCGCGGGAGCTATGGCTACACCTTC	CASRTDTRGSYGYTF	.	TRBV27	TRBJ1-2	.
TGTGCCAGCAGTCCCATAGCGGGAGGCACAGATACGCAGTATTTT	CASSPIAGGTDTQYF	TRBD2	TRBV27	TRBJ2-3	.
TGTGCCAGCAGCCCCCGGTCCGCGGGCGGCGGGGAGCTGTTTTTT	CASSPRSAGGGELFF	.	TRBV7-2	TRBJ2-2	few
TGTGCCAGCTCACCACCAGCAGGGGGTAATGAGCAGTTCTTC	CASSPPAGGNEQFF	TRBD1	TRBV18	TRBJ2-1	.
TGTGCCAGCAGCCCCCGAGGACAGGGGAACACCGGGGAGCTGTTTTTT	CASSPRGQGNTGELFF	TRBD1	TRBV4-2	TRBJ2-2	.
TGTGCCAGCAGCTTGGCCGAGCCTTTACCTAGTGAGCAGTTCTTC	CASSLAEPLPSEQFF	.	TRBV5-6	TRBJ2-1	.
TGTGCCAGCAGCCAAGACCCCGGCCCTAGCGGGAGATTACCACCGGCCAGTCTATCGTATTTT	CASSQDPGPSGRLPPASLSYF	TRBD2	TRBV4-2	TRBJ2-3	.
TGTGCCAGCAGCAAAGTCCCTAGCGGGAGTTCCACCGGGGAGCTGTTTTTT	CASSKVPSGSSTGELFF	.	TRBV21-1	TRBJ2-2	once
TGTGCCAGCAGCCAGGAGGGGACAGGGCATCAGCCCCAGCATTTT	CASSQEGTGHQPQHF	TRBD1	TRBV4-2	TRBJ1-5	few
TGTGCCACCAGCGGAGCCGGAGAGGGATCACCCCTCCACTTT	CATSGAGEGSPLHF	.	TRBV24-1	TRBJ1-6	few